Reported below is one T cell receptor beta chain. The target antigen is unknown. The data derive from a study of T cell responses to AZD1222 COVID-19 vaccine. The germline V and J ends were trimmed by 5 bases and 7 bases, with 14 bases remaining between them. Germline lookup yields CDR1 SEHNR and CDR2 FQNEAQ (reference sequence). CDR3 length equals 13 residues. Overall study findings and caveats: Compared with day 0, the breadth and depth of the Spike-specific TCR repertoire rose significantly after two doses of AZD1222. Clonal diversity may have been underestimated in mostly white British donors. Spike-spanning, vaccine-associated CD4 TCRs were dominant at 160-218 and 743-854.

Only in-frame clones appear in the TCRdb table, and some are missing; sequencing was by immunoSEQ multiplex PCR. Among some 180,000 clones listed, 90% to 95% were seen once. The source of this sequence is an adult who received the AZD1222 COVID-19 vaccine. This chain joins TRBV7-9 and TRBJ1-1; D ambiguous. Here the sequenced sample was peripheral blood, taken 28 days after the second AZD1222 dose. Written as DNA, the CDR3 is TGTGCCAGCAGCCCATTCTCCTCTGGTGAAGCTTTCTTT. It codes for CASSPFSSGEAFF.